The 10 T cell receptor beta chains below all came from one sample that was sequenced in a study of radiotherapy plus CTLA-4 blockade in lung cancer. Clones were sequenced by immunoSEQ multiplex PCR, and TCRdb holds only the in-frame ones, with some missing. The sample lists about 32,000 clones; 60% to 85% were seen once. Sequencing was performed on peripheral blood, taken from a patient treated with radiotherapy plus ipilimumab. All receptors derive from a human donor with non-small cell lung cancer that progressed on radiotherapy plus ipilimumab.

V and J are TRBV5-5 and TRBJ2-3; 8 nucleotides match TRBD2. CDR1 is SGHKS and CDR2 is YYEKEE in the germline V gene (reference sequence). The V segment lost 4 bases and the J segment 2 bases; nucleotides outside the gene matches: 9. The CDR3 extends over 16 amino acids. Here the CDR3 reads CASSLRGGVNTDTQYF. For the CDR3, the DNA is TGTGCCAGCAGCCTTCGGGGGGGAGTAAACACAGATACGCAGTATTTT.

The V gene is TRBV5-4, the J gene TRBJ2-7, with D uncertain. Per the germline V gene, CDR1 is SGHNT and CDR2 is YYREEE (reference sequence). CDR3 size: 12 residues. Trimming cost V 0 bases and J 4 bases, with 5 bases left between them. The CDR3 DNA follows: TGTGCCAGCAGCTTGGGTGATTACGAGCAGTACTTC. This translates into CASSLGDYEQYF.

A note on this clone: The sample holds other DNA sequences that translate to the same CDR3. This sequence joins TRBV28 and TRBJ1-3, with 8 bases aligning to TRBD1. The ends lost 4 bases at V and 7 bases at J; junction bases unmatched: 12. This CDR3 is 16 amino acids long. Germline CDR1 is MDHEN and CDR2 is SYDVKM. CDR3 nucleotides: TGTGCCAGCAGTTCAATGGGACAGGTTCTAGGGAACACCATATATTTT. This translates into CASSSMGQVLGNTIYF.

This clone was recorded once. The chain uses TRBV7-8 and TRBJ1-3, with D perhaps TRBD1 (6 bases). The V gene lost 5 bases and the J gene lost 0 bases, with 8 bases spanning the gap. CDR1 and CDR2 from the germline V gene are SGHVS and FQNEAQ. This CDR3 has 14 amino acids. Written as DNA, the CDR3 is TGTGCCAGCAGCCCACAGGGCTCTGGAAACACCATATATTTT. Translated, it gives CASSPQGSGNTIYF.

The chain recombines TRBV5-1 with TRBJ1-1; possible D gene TRBD1, 6 bases. Trimming took off 4 bases at V and 3 bases at J, with 13 bases between the two ends. Germline V gene sequence: CDR1 SGHRS, CDR2 YFSETQ. The CDR3 contains 14 residues. Here the CDR3 DNA reads TGCGCCAGCAGCCCGGTGGCAGGGGACACTGAAGCTTTCTTT. Protein sequence: CASSPVAGDTEAFF.

J is TRBJ2-3 and V is TRBV5-6; D might be TRBD2 (7 bases). This CDR3 has 16 residues. Germline lookup yields CDR1 SGHDT and CDR2 YYEEEE. V lost 1 base to trimming and J lost 1 base, with 13 bases between them. CDR3 region: CASSLTAGARTDTQYF. The CDR3 DNA reads as TGTGCCAGCAGCTTGACTGCGGGGGCCCGCACAGATACGCAGTATTTT. The whole variable domain, filled in from reference TRBV5-6 and TRBJ2-3, reads DAGVTQSPTHLIKTRGQQVTLRCSPKSGHDTVSWYQQALGQGPQFIFQYYEEEERQRGNFPDRFSGHQFPNYSSELNVNALLLGDSALYLCASSLTAGARTDTQYFGPGTRLTVL.

The chain uses TRBV27 and TRBJ1-2; D uncertain. The ends were cut back, 1 base at V and 4 bases at J, with 7 bases in the middle. The V gene's germline CDR1 is MNHEY and CDR2 SMNVEV (reference sequence). This CDR3 region has 13 residues. This CDR3 reads CASSLFGGYGYTF. Here the CDR3 DNA reads TGTGCCAGCAGTTTATTCGGTGGCTATGGCTACACCTTC.

There are a few counts of this clone. The chain joins TRBV4-1 to TRBJ1-3, with a weak D call TRBD1 (6 bases). Trimming cost V 1 base and J 8 bases, with 15 bases left between them. This CDR3 contains 15 residues. The V gene's germline CDR1 is MGHRA and CDR2 YSYEKL. The CDR3 spells CASSQGHREGDTIYF. The CDR3 nucleotides are TGCGCCAGCAGCCAAGGTCACAGGGAGGGGGACACCATATATTTT.

V and J are TRBV7-3 and TRBJ2-2; 7 bases map to TRBD1. Germline V lookup: CDR1 SGHTA, CDR2 FQGTGA. CDR3 length: 14 amino acids. J was trimmed by 6 bases and V by 3 bases; bases with no gene match: 4. CDR3 loop: CASSFLGGSGELFF. CDR3 in DNA: TGTGCCAGCAGCTTTTTAGGGGGCTCCGGGGAGCTGTTTTTT.

The chain recombines TRBV2 with TRBJ2-6; possible D gene TRBD1, 6 bases. CDR1 and CDR2 (germline): SNHLY, FYNNEI. CDR3 length: 15 amino acids. Deletions cut 8 bases from V and 13 bases from J, with 24 bases between. The CDR3, as DNA: TGTGCCAGCCAAGACAGGTTCCTAGGGCCACGGGTCCTGACTTTC. This sequence encodes CASQDRFLGPRVLTF. Variable domain in full (rest from reference TRBV2 and TRBJ2-6): EPEVTQTPSHQVTQMGQEVILRCVPISNHLYFYWYRQILGQKVEFLVSFYNNEISEKSEIFDDQFSVERPDGSNFTLKIRSTKLEDSAMYFCASQDRFLGPRVLTFGAGSRLTVL.